The rows below give T cell receptor beta chains drawn from one sample of a study of blood T cell repertoires in COVID-19. Clones were sequenced by immunoSEQ multiplex PCR, and TCRdb holds only the in-frame ones, with some missing. The profile shows 90,000 or so clones, about 91% of them singletons. Sequenced sample: peripheral blood. The receptors were sampled from a woman older than 75 with active COVID-19. Each CDR3 is given with its conserved first and last residue. D genes are given only for firm matches. Where a row states a size, it is once, few, many or the class of an expanded clone; other rows omit it.

15,NA,TRBD1,TRBV9,TRBJ1-5,TGTGCCAGCAGCGTAGGACAGGGTGGCAATCAGCCCCAGCATTTT,CASSVGQGGNQPQHF
16,NA,TRBD2,TRBV4-3,TRBJ2-1,TGCGCCAGCAGCCCGCAAAGACTAGCGGGAGGGAATGAGCAGTTCTTC,CASSPQRLAGGNEQFF
13,NA,TRBD1,TRBV19,TRBJ1-2,TGTGCCACTCGGACAGGGGGTAGTCTGGGCTACACCTTC,CATRTGGSLGYTF
17,NA,NA,TRBV4-1,TRBJ2-2,TGCGCCAGCAGCCACGCTGGGGGGGGGCGATACACCGGGGAGCTGTTTTTT,CASSHAGGGRYTGELFF
16,few,TRBD1,TRBV5-6,TRBJ1-2,TGTGCCAGCAGCCTGGATATGGCAGGGGGCGGCTATGGCTACACCTTC,CASSLDMAGGGYGYTF
14,NA,NA,TRBV24-1,TRBJ1-2,TGTGCCACCAGTGACCCCGGGACAAGCTTTGGCTACACCTTC,CATSDPGTSFGYTF
15,NA,TRBD1,TRBV5-4,TRBJ2-2,TGTGCCAGCAGCTTGGCAGGGGGTGAGACCGGGGAGCTGTTTTTT,CASSLAGGETGELFF
14,NA,TRBD1,TRBV7-3,TRBJ2-2,TGTGCCAGCAGCGCGAGCAGGGGGCCCGGGGAGCTGTTTTTT,CASSASRGPGELFF
14,NA,NA,TRBV7-2,TRBJ2-1,TGTGCCAGCAGCCCGCAGGGCTTCTACAATGAGCAGTTCTTC,CASSPQGFYNEQFF
15,NA,TRBD2,TRBV6-5,TRBJ2-7,TGTGCCAGCACTCGCCGAGCGGGAGGTTCTTACGAGCAGTACTTC,CASTRRAGGSYEQYF
14,once,TRBD2,TRBV25-1,TRBJ2-7,TGTGCCCTCATGGGGCGGCGGGAGGGATGGGAGCAGTACTTC,CALMGRREGWEQYF
16,NA,NA,TRBV28,TRBJ2-5,TGTGCCAGCAGTGTGGTCGTAGGGGCAGGTGGAGAGACCCAGTACTTC,CASSVVVGAGGETQYF
17,NA,NA,TRBV21-1,TRBJ2-3,TGTGCCAGCAGTCCCGAACCAATAGCGGGAGGAGGAGATACGCAGTATTTT,CASSPEPIAGGGDTQYF
15,NA,NA,TRBV10-3,TRBJ2-3,TGTGCCATCAGTGAGTCTGGGGCCACCACAGATACGCAGTATTTT,CAISESGATTDTQYF
14,once,NA,TRBV19,TRBJ2-5,TGTGCCAGTAGTCTTAGCAAAAACCAAGAGACCCAGTACTTC,CASSLSKNQETQYF
16,once,TRBD1,TRBV7-8,TRBJ2-3,TGTGCCAGCAGCTCCCAGACAGGGTATGGCACAGATACGCAGTATTTT,CASSSQTGYGTDTQYF
14,NA,TRBD1,TRBV6-5,TRBJ1-4,TGTGCCAGCAGTTACTCACAGGGGAATGAAAAACTGTTTTTT,CASSYSQGNEKLFF
17,NA,TRBD2,TRBV5-1,TRBJ2-3,TGCGCCAGCAGCCGTAGCGGGAGGGCCTATAGTCCAGATACGCAGTATTTT,CASSRSGRAYSPDTQYF
16,NA,NA,TRBV4-3,TRBJ1-2,TGCGCCAGCAGCCAAGATAGGAGGCAGGACCTCTATGGCTACACCTTC,CASSQDRRQDLYGYTF
15,NA,TRBD2,TRBV19,TRBJ2-5,TGTGCCAGCGCACTGGGGCGGGAGGGCCAGGGGACCCAGTACTTC,CASALGREGQGTQYF
14,NA,NA,TRBV19,TRBJ2-7,TGTGCCAGTACCCCCGGTTTTGGTCCCTACGAGCAGTACTTC,CASTPGFGPYEQYF
19,NA,TRBD2,TRBV7-9,TRBJ2-7,TGTGCCAGCAGCTTAGTGGGACTAGCGGGAGATCAGAGGTCCCACGAGCAGTACTTC,CASSLVGLAGDQRSHEQYF
14,NA,NA,TRBV10-3,TRBJ1-2,TGTGCCACCCTTCCCCAGGGTCCACGCTATGGCTACACCTTC,CATLPQGPRYGYTF
19,NA,NA,TRBV5-4,TRBJ1-2,TGTGCCAGCAGCCCCCGGGGAGGGACACACGGACCGCTTAACTATGGCTACACCTTC,CASSPRGGTHGPLNYGYTF
15,NA,NA,TRBV18,TRBJ2-2,TGTGCCAGCTCACCATTGGACAGGAACACCGGGGAGCTGTTTTTT,CASSPLDRNTGELFF
13,NA,TRBD1,TRBV6-6,TRBJ2-7,TGTGCCAGCAGTGGGACAGGGGGGTACGAGCAGTACTTC,CASSGTGGYEQYF
17,NA,NA,TRBV18,TRBJ2-3,TGTGCCAGCTCTCCTGGGCGTGGCGGGGAAAGCACAGATACGCAGTATTTT,CASSPGRGGESTDTQYF
15,NA,TRBD2,TRBV7-2,TRBJ2-7,TGTGCCAGCAGCTTCTCCCTTAGCGGGAGCGGCGAGCAGTACTTC,CASSFSLSGSGEQYF
13,NA,NA,TRBV5-1,TRBJ2-5,TGCGCCAGCAGCTTGGGGGGCAGTCAGACCCAGTACTTC,CASSLGGSQTQYF
15,NA,TRBD2,TRBV29-1,TRBJ2-7,TGCAGCGTAGGACTAGCGGGAGAGGGGGCTTGGGAGCAGTACTTC,CSVGLAGEGAWEQYF
12,NA,NA,TRBV12-3/TRBV12-4,TRBJ2-7,TGTGCCAGCAGTTCCCGGGGGATGGGGCAGTACTTC,CASSSRGMGQYF
15,NA,TRBD2,TRBV28,TRBJ2-3,TGTGCCAGCAGTCGGGGGACTAGCGGGAGAGGTACGCAGTATTTT,CASSRGTSGRGTQYF
16,NA,NA,TRBV16,TRBJ2-2,TGTGCCAGCAGCCAATCGTTTACAGGAAGCACCGGGGAGCTGTTTTTT,CASSQSFTGSTGELFF
15,NA,NA,TRBV30,TRBJ1-3,TGTGCCTGGAGTGACGGGACTTTCTCTGGAAACACCATATATTTT,CAWSDGTFSGNTIYF
18,few,TRBD2,TRBV28,TRBJ2-2,TGTGCCAGCAGCCATCGGACTAGCGGGAGAAGAAACACCGGGGAGCTGTTTTTT,CASSHRTSGRRNTGELFF
15,NA,NA,TRBV9,TRBJ2-1,TGTGCCAGCAGCGTAGACGCACATCCCTACAATGAGCAGTTCTTC,CASSVDAHPYNEQFF
14,NA,NA,TRBV5-4,TRBJ2-1,TGTGCCAGCGGGAGTAGCGGATTATACAATGAGCAGTTCTTC,CASGSSGLYNEQFF
15,NA,TRBD2,TRBV9,TRBJ2-5,TGTGCCAGCAGCGCGACTAGCGGGAGTTTAGAGACCCAGTACTTC,CASSATSGSLETQYF
13,NA,NA,TRBV12-3/TRBV12-4,TRBJ1-1,TGTGCCAGCAGTTTGTGGGCAGGGAGGGAAGCTTTCTTT,CASSLWAGREAFF
14,NA,TRBD2,TRBV6-2/TRBV6-3,TRBJ2-2,TGTGCCAGCAGTCGGACTAGAAACACCGGGGAGCTGTTTTTT,CASSRTRNTGELFF
16,NA,TRBD1,TRBV7-6,TRBJ2-7,TGTGCCAGCAGCCTCAACAGGGGTTCCTACTCTTACGAGCAGTACTTC,CASSLNRGSYSYEQYF
12,NA,TRBD1,TRBV18,TRBJ2-5,TGTGCCAGCTCTACAGGGGAAGAGACCCAGTACTTC,CASSTGEETQYF
17,NA,TRBD2,TRBV19,TRBJ2-5,TGTGCCAGTAGTTCCCTTTCATCGGCGGGAGGCAGGGAGACCCAGTACTTC,CASSSLSSAGGRETQYF
16,NA,TRBD2,TRBV5-1,TRBJ2-5,TGCGCCAGCAGCTCGCCTAGCGGGAGGGCCAAGGAGACCCAGTACTTC,CASSSPSGRAKETQYF
14,NA,NA,TRBV3-1/TRBV3-2,TRBJ1-1,TGTGCCAGCAGCCAAGGGGGAGTTAGAAGTGAAGCTTTCTTT,CASSQGGVRSEAFF
16,NA,TRBD2,TRBV5-1,TRBJ2-3,TGCGCCAGCAGCTTGGAGGTAGCGGGAGTTGGGGATACGCAGTATTTT,CASSLEVAGVGDTQYF
18,NA,TRBD2,TRBV4-3,TRBJ2-7,TGCGCCAGCAGTCACGGGACTAGCGAGGGCTATGGCATTTACGAGCAGTACTTC,CASSHGTSEGYGIYEQYF
18,NA,TRBD2,TRBV25-1,TRBJ2-3,TGTGCCAGCAGTGAAGGAGGACTAGCGGTACCCTCTAGTAATACGCAGTATTTT,CASSEGGLAVPSSNTQYF
12,NA,NA,TRBV7-2,TRBJ2-3,TGTGCCAGCGCGGGAAACACAGATACGCAGTATTTT,CASAGNTDTQYF
15,once,TRBD1,TRBV10-3,TRBJ1-5,TGTGCCACAAGCGGGACAGGATATAGCAATCAGCCCCAGCATTTT,CATSGTGYSNQPQHF
17,once,NA,TRBV3-1/TRBV3-2,TRBJ2-1,TGTGCCAGCAGCCAACCGACGACACTGAGCTCCTACAATGAGCAGTTCTTC,CASSQPTTLSSYNEQFF
13,NA,TRBD1,TRBV28,TRBJ1-2,TGTGCCAGCATTAACCGGGACAGTCGCCGCTACACCTTC,CASINRDSRRYTF